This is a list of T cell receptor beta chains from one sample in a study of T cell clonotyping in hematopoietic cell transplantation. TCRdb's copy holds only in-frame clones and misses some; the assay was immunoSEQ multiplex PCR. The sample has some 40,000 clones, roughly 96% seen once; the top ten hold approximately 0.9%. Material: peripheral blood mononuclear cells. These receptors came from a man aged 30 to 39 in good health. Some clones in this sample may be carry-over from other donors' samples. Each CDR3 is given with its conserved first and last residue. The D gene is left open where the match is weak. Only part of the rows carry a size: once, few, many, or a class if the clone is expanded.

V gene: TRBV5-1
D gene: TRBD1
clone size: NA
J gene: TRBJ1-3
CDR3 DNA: TGCGCCAGCAGCCTTACAGGACAGGGGGCTTGGAACACCATATATTTT
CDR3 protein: CASSLTGQGAWNTIYF

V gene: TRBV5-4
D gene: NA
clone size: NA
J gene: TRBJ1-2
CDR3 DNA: TGTGCCAGCAGCTGGGATACAAACTATGGCTACACCTTC
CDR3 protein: CASSWDTNYGYTF

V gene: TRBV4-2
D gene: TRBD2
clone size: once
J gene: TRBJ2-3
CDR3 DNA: TGTGCCAGCAGCCGACTCGGACTAGCGGCTAGCACAGATACGCAGTATTTT
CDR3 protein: CASSRLGLAASTDTQYF

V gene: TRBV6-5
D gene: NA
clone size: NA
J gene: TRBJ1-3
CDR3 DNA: TGTGCCAGCAGTTTCTCACGGAGATCCTCTGGAAACACCATATATTTT
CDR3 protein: CASSFSRRSSGNTIYF

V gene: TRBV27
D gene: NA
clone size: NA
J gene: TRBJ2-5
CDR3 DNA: TGTGCCAGCAGTTTATTGGGGGGAAATCGAGAGACCCAGTACTTC
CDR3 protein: CASSLLGGNRETQYF

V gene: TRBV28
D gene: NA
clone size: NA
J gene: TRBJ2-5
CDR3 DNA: TGTGCCAGCAAGGGGTCCATAGAGACCCAGTACTTC
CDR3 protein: CASKGSIETQYF

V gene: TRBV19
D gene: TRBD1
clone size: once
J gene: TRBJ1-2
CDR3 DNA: TGTGCCAGTAGGACGACAGGGGGCTATGGCTACACCTTC
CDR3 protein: CASRTTGGYGYTF

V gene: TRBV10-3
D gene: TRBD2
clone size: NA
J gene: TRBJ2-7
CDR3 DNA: TGTGCCATCAGTCCAGCCGGGACTATGGGTTTCTACGAGCAGTACTTC
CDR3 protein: CAISPAGTMGFYEQYF

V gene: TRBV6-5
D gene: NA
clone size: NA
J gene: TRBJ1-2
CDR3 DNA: TGTGCCAGCAGTTTGACGGACGGCGGTGGTGGCTACACCTTC
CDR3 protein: CASSLTDGGGGYTF

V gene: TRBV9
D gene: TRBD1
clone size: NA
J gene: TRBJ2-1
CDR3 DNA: TGTGCCAGCAGCGTAGACCCACAGGGGGTTAATGAGCAGTTCTTC
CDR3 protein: CASSVDPQGVNEQFF

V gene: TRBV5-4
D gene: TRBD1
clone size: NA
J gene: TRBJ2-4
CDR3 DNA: TGTGCCAGCAGCTTGGGGACAGGGGACAGAAACATTCAGTACTTC
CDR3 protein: CASSLGTGDRNIQYF

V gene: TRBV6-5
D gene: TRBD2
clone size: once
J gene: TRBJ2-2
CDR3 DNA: TGTGCCACCGGACTAGCGGGGAACACCGGGGAGCTGTTTTTT
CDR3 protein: CATGLAGNTGELFF

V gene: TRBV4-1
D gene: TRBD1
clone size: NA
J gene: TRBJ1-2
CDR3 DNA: TGCGCCAGCAGCCAATCTATCCGGGACAGGGGGAACTATGGCTACACCTTC
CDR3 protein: CASSQSIRDRGNYGYTF

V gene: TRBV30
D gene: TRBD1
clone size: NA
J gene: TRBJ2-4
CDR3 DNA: TGTGCCTGGAACCCGGGACAGGGCAGCATTCAGTACTTC
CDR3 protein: CAWNPGQGSIQYF

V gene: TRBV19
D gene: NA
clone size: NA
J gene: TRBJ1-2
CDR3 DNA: TGTGCCAGCGGGGGGGGGAATGGCTACACCTTC
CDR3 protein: CASGGGNGYTF

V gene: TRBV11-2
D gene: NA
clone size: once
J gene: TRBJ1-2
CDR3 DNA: TGTGCCAGCAGCTTCGACAGGTCGAACTATGGCTACACCTTC
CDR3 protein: CASSFDRSNYGYTF

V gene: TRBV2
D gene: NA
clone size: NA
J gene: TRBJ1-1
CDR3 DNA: TGTGCCACCCGAAAGAGAATGAACACTGAAGCTTTCTTT
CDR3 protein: CATRKRMNTEAFF

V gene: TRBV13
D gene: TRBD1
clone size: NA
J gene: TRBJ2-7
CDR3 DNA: TGTGCCAGCAGCTCGACCGGGACAGGGGGCTTCTACGAGCAGTACTTC
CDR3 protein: CASSSTGTGGFYEQYF

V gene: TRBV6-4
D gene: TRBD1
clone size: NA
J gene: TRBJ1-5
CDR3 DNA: TGTGCCAGCAGCAGACAGGGGGCGGAACGTTCCCACCAGCCCCAGCATTTT
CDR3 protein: CASSRQGAERSHQPQHF

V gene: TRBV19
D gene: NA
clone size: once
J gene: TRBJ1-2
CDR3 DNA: TGTGCCAGTAGTATTACGAAGAGCTATGGCTACACCTTC
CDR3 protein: CASSITKSYGYTF

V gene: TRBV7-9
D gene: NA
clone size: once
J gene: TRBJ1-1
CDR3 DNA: TGTGCCAGCGTTGACACCTTGAACACTGAAGCTTTCTTT
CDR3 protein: CASVDTLNTEAFF

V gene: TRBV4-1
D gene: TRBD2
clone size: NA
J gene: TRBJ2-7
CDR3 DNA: TGCGCCAGCAGCCATCCCACAAGCGGGAGACAGGCATCCTACGAGCAGTACTTC
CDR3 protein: CASSHPTSGRQASYEQYF

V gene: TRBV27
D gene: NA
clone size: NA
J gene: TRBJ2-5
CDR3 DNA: TGTGCCAGCAGCCGCCGGGGACCCGAAGAGACCCAGTACTTC
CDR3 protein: CASSRRGPEETQYF

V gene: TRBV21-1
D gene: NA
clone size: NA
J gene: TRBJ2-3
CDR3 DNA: TGTGCCAGCAGCAAAAGGGGTCGGGACACAGATACGCAGTATTTT
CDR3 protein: CASSKRGRDTDTQYF

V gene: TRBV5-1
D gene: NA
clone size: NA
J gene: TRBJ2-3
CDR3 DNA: TGCGCCAGCAGCTTGGGGGCTCAAATGGGGGATACGCAGTATTTT
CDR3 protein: CASSLGAQMGDTQYF

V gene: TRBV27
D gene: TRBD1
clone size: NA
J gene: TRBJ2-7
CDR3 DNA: TGTGCCAGCAGGCCGACAGGGTTCAGCTCCTACGAGCAGTACTTC
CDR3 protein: CASRPTGFSSYEQYF

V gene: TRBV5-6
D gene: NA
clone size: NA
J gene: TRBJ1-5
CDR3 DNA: TGTGCCAGCAGCCTCGGGATAGGGGGTCCCGAGCCCCAGCATTTT
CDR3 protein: CASSLGIGGPEPQHF

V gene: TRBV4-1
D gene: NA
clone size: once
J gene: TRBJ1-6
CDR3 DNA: TGCGCCAGCAGCCAAGTGAGGGGAACCTATAATTCACCCCTCCACTTT
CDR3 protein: CASSQVRGTYNSPLHF

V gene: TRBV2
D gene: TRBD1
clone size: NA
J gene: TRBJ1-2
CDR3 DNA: TGTGCCAGCAGGCCCCCCGGGACAGGGAGGGATGGCTACACCTTC
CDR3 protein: CASRPPGTGRDGYTF

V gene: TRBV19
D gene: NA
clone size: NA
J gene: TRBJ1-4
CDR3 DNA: TGTGCCAGTAGTATAGGAAGGGGGGGCGAAAAACTGTTTTTT
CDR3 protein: CASSIGRGGEKLFF

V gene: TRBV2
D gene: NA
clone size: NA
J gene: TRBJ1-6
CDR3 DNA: TGTGCCAGCAGTCTAGGGGAGAATTCACCCCTCCACTTT
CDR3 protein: CASSLGENSPLHF

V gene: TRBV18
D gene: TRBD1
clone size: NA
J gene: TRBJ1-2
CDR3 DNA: TGTGCCAGCTCACCACGTGGGACAGGGGGCGCGGATAACTATGGCTACACCTTC
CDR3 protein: CASSPRGTGGADNYGYTF

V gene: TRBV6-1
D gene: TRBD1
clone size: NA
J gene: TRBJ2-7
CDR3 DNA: TGTGCCAGCAGTGAAGGGACAGGTTTTGCAACCTACGAGCAGTACTTC
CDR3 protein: CASSEGTGFATYEQYF

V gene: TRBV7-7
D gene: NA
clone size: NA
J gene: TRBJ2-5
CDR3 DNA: TGTGCCAGCAGCTCTCTAGCCGGCGCCTCCCAAGAGACCCAGTACTTC
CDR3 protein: CASSSLAGASQETQYF

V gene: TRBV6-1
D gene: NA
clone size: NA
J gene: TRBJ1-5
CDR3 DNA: TGTGCCAGCAGTGTGGTAACCCAGCCCCAGCATTTT
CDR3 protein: CASSVVTQPQHF

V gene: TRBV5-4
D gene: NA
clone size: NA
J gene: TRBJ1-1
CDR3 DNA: TGTGCCAGCAGCTTGGGATGGTCGAACACTGAAGCTTTCTTT
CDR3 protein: CASSLGWSNTEAFF

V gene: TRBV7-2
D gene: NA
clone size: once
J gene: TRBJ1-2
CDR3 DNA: TGTGCCAGCAGCTGGGGGACGGATGACTATGGCTACACCTTC
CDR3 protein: CASSWGTDDYGYTF

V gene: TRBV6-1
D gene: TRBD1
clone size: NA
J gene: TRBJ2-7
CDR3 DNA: TGTGCCAGCAGTGAGTACGGGACAGGGACTTACTACGAGCAGTACTTC
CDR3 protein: CASSEYGTGTYYEQYF

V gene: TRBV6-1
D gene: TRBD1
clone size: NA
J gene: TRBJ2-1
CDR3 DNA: TGTGCCAGCAGTGAAGACGGGACAGGTAACAATGAGCAGTTCTTC
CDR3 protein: CASSEDGTGNNEQFF

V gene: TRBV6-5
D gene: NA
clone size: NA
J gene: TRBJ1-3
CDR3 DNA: TGTGCCAGCAGTTTATCAGTCTCTGGAAACACCATATATTTT
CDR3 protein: CASSLSVSGNTIYF

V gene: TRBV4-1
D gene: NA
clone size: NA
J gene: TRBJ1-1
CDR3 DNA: TGCGCCAGCAGCCACCCCGGGACGTATGAAGCTTTCTTT
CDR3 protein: CASSHPGTYEAFF

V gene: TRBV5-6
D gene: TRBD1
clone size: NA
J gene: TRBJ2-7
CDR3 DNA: TGTGCCAGCAGCGCAGGGGACAGTATCTCCTACGAGCAGTACTTC
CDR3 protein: CASSAGDSISYEQYF

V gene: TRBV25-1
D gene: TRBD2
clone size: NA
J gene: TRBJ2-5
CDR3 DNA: TGTGCCAGCAGTGAATCCTGGCTAGCGGGGGAGGTAGAAGAGACCCAGTACTTC
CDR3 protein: CASSESWLAGEVEETQYF

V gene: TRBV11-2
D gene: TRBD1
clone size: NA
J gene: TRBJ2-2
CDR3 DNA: TGTGCCAGCAGCTTAGCGGGGACAGGGGGTAACACCGGGGAGCTGTTTTTT
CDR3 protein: CASSLAGTGGNTGELFF

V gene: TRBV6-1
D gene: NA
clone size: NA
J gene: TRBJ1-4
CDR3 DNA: TGTGCCAGCAGACCCGACAGCACAACTAATGAAAAACTGTTTTTT
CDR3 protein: CASRPDSTTNEKLFF

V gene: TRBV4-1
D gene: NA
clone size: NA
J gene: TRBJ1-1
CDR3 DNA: TGCGCCAGCAGCCAAGATTTGGAGACCGGGACATCGAACACTGAAGCTTTCTTT
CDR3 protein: CASSQDLETGTSNTEAFF

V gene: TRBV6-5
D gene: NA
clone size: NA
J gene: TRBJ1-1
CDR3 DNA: TGTGCCAGCAGTTACCTTATAGCGGGTTACAACACTGAAGCTTTCTTT
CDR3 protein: CASSYLIAGYNTEAFF

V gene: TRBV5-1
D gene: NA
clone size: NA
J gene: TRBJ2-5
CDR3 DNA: TGCGCCAGCAGCTCACAAGAGACCCAGTACTTC
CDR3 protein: CASSSQETQYF

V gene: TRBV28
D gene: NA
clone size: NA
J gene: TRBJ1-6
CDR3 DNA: TGTGCCAGCAGTTTTCAGGGGTATAATTCACCCCTCCACTTT
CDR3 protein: CASSFQGYNSPLHF

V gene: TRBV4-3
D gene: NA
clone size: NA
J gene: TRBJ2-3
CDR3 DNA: TGCGCCAGCAGCGGGGGTCATACGCAGTATTTT
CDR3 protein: CASSGGHTQYF